The rows below give T cell receptor beta chains drawn from one sample of a study of blood T cell repertoires in COVID-19. Sequenced by immunoSEQ multiplex PCR; TCRdb stores in-frame clones only, minus some. Of fewer than 250,000 clones listed, roughly 80% are singletons. Sequenced sample: PBMCs or T cells enriched from blood (not recorded which). The receptor set was obtained from a woman aged 45-59 years who had been exposed to COVID-19. Each CDR3 is given with its conserved first and last residue. The D gene is left open where the match is weak. Some rows have no size entry. The others give once, few or many, or a class for an expanded clone.

>TRBV5-1|TRBJ2-7|NA|NA
CASSLIYGLYEQYF
TGCGCCAGCAGCTTGATATACGGACTCTACGAGCAGTACTTC
>TRBV5-5|TRBJ1-3|NA|NA
CASSLERGTIYF
TGTGCCAGCAGCTTGGAAAGGGGCACCATATATTTT
>TRBV6-5|TRBJ2-7|NA|NA
CASGQVSYEQYF
TGTGCCAGCGGCCAGGTCTCCTACGAGCAGTACTTC
>TRBV6-5|TRBJ1-1|NA|TRBD1
CASIKTGGYTEAFF
TGTGCCAGCATCAAGACAGGGGGGTACACTGAAGCTTTCTTT
>TRBV6-5|TRBJ1-5|NA|NA
CASRGGPGDGQPQHF
TGTGCCAGCAGGGGAGGCCCTGGGGACGGGCAGCCCCAGCATTTT
>TRBV5-6|TRBJ2-7|NA|TRBD1
CASSLIGQGSYEQYF
TGTGCCAGCAGCTTGATAGGACAGGGAAGCTACGAGCAGTACTTC
>TRBV5-1|TRBJ1-3|few|NA
CASSLDTDPGNTIYF
TGCGCCAGCAGCTTGGATACAGATCCTGGAAACACCATATATTTT
>TRBV7-8|TRBJ2-7|NA|NA
CASSLSSNEQYF
TGTGCCAGCAGCCTATCATCTAACGAGCAGTACTTC
>TRBV3-1/TRBV3-2|TRBJ2-1|NA|TRBD2
CASKVGGRNNEQFF
TGTGCCAGCAAAGTGGGGGGGAGGAACAATGAGCAGTTCTTC
>TRBV19|TRBJ1-5|NA|TRBD1
CASSPRDPGQGQPQHF
TGTGCCAGTAGTCCCCGGGACCCAGGACAGGGGCAGCCCCAGCATTTT
>TRBV3-1/TRBV3-2|TRBJ1-5|NA|NA
CASSPSDRENQPQHF
TGTGCCAGCAGCCCATCAGACAGAGAGAATCAGCCCCAGCATTTT
>TRBV6-5|TRBJ1-3|NA|TRBD1
CASQTGTGNTIYF
TGTGCCAGCCAGACAGGGACTGGAAACACCATATATTTT
>TRBV20-1|TRBJ1-2|NA|NA
CSARRVGGYTF
TGCAGTGCCAGGCGGGTGGGCGGCTACACCTTC
>TRBV3-1/TRBV3-2|TRBJ1-6|NA|TRBD1
CASSQARGNSPLHF
TGTGCCAGCAGCCAAGCCAGGGGGAATTCACCCCTCCACTTT